Listed below are T cell receptor beta chains from one sample, sequenced in a study of blood T cell repertoires in COVID-19. Libraries were prepared by immunoSEQ multiplex PCR; TCRdb keeps only in-frame clonotypes and omits some of them. The data hold 50,000 to 55,000 clones, with approximately 85% observed a single time. Source material: peripheral blood. These receptors were obtained from an elderly woman with acute or convalescent COVID-19. CDR3s include the opening cysteine and the closing phenylalanine or tryptophan.

j_gene	v_gene	CDR3aa
TRBJ1-1	TRBV30	CAWSVSVNTEAFF
TRBJ1-4	TRBV5-4	CASSSPGTANEKLFF
TRBJ2-4	TRBV27	CASSPEGRNIQYF
TRBJ1-1	TRBV28	CASSSPGSYPRAFF
TRBJ1-2	TRBV28	CASRHGRDGYTF
TRBJ1-4	TRBV11-2	CASSMNDRPGIF
TRBJ1-3	TRBV5-4	CASSLPGNSGNTIYF
TRBJ1-2	TRBV5-4	CASSRGGGTNYGYTF
TRBJ1-1	TRBV20-1	CSAENSLKAFF
TRBJ1-5	TRBV25-1	CASRGQGDQPQHF
TRBJ1-3	TRBV18	CASSGPEDSSGNTIYF
TRBJ1-4	TRBV10-1	CASSGGQGQLFF
TRBJ1-2	TRBV18	CASSPRQENGYTF
TRBJ1-3	TRBV2	CARGLSSGNTIYF
TRBJ1-5	TRBV19	CASSTLYQPQHF
TRBJ1-2	TRBV7-9	CASSSRQGSDGYTF
TRBJ1-6	TRBV14	CASSRIGGTDNSPLHF
TRBJ1-3	TRBV6-1	CASSEWVIRGGTSGNTIYF